These 28 T cell receptor beta chains originate from one sample sequenced in a study of blood T cells in healthy people across ages. Primed by a sample-barcoded 5' primer and a J-beta primer mix, a second PCR proceeded for roughly 6 to 12 cycles. TCRdb ran MiXCR on the 5' RACE reads and lists one entry per CDR3 protein. Among around 1.5 million distinct CDR3 sequences, approximately 32% were seen once, and the ten largest hold about 11%. The sequenced sample was blood. The receptors shown here come from a woman in her twenties or thirties in good health.

On this clonotype: One end of the junction is discordant with germline, which a read error may explain. J is TRBJ2-7 and V is TRBV7-9; D could derive from TRBD1 or TRBD2 (5 bases each). The germline CDR1 and CDR2 sequences are SEHNR and FQNEAQ (reference sequence). The CDR3 spans 17 residues. The DNA of the CDR3 is TGTGTCAGCAGCTTAGCGAGGGGACGGACAACCTCCTACGAGCAGTACTTC. Translation gives CVSSLARGRTTSYEQYF.

The chain combines TRBV20-1 with TRBJ1-1; D not resolved. Per the germline V gene, CDR1 is DFQATT and CDR2 is SNEGSKA (reference sequence). The CDR3 spans 15 residues. Trimming left V 3 bases short and J 4 bases short, with 18 bases between. CDR3 protein: CSASPQGSKSTEAFF. CDR3 in DNA: TGCAGTGCTAGCCCCCAAGGATCGAAGAGCACTGAAGCTTTCTTT.

V gene TRBV30 combines with J gene TRBJ1-2, with no clear D. CDR1 and CDR2 (germline): GTSNPN, SVGIG (reference sequence). This CDR3 has 14 amino acids. V dropped 0 bases and J dropped 7 bases, with 15 bases sitting between them. DNA of the CDR3: TGTGCCTGGAGTGTCCACCTCCTCGAGACTGGCTACACCTTC. Amino acid sequence: CAWSVHLLETGYTF. Complete variable domain (other parts from reference TRBV30 and TRBJ1-2): SQTIHQWPATLVQPVGSPLSLECTVEGTSNPNLYWYRQAAGRGLQLLFYSVGIGQISSEVPQNLSASRPQDRQFILSSKKLLLSDSGFYLCAWSVHLLETGYTFGSGTRLTVV.

This chain uses TRBV4-1 with TRBJ2-7; the match to TRBD2 covers 9 bases. J lost 0 bases, V lost 4 bases, and 7 bases had no gene match. Germline values: CDR1 MGHRA, CDR2 YSYEKL. This CDR3 contains 16 residues. Written as DNA, the CDR3 is TGCGCCAGCAGCCTCTCGCTAGCGGGGACCTCCTACGAGCAGTACTTC. Amino acids: CASSLSLAGTSYEQYF.

This clonotype has only a few counts. The chain employs TRBV13 and TRBJ2-7; D may be TRBD1 or TRBD2 (6 bases each). V shed 5 bases and J shed 4 bases, with 12 bases lying between them. This CDR3 comprises 13 residues. Germline lookup yields CDR1 PRHDT and CDR2 FYEKMQ (reference sequence). The CDR3 protein is CASSGGGRYEQYF. The CDR3 region has the DNA TGTGCCAGCAGCGGAGGGGGAAGGTACGAGCAGTACTTC.

This clonotype was observed a handful of times. The chain links TRBV10-3 to TRBJ2-3, with D possibly TRBD2 on 6 matching bases. The CDR3 extends over 14 amino acids. CDR1 is ENHRY, CDR2 SYGVKD, per germline. V lost 7 bases to trimming and J lost 0 bases, with 11 bases between them. The chain's CDR3 is CAINGAGSTDTQYF. CDR3 DNA: TGTGCCATCAATGGGGCGGGGAGCACAGATACGCAGTATTTT.

This chain connects TRBV7-3 to TRBJ1-1; D unresolved. Per the germline V gene, CDR1 is SGHTA and CDR2 is FQGTGA. The CDR3 totals 16 residues. Trimming took off 2 bases at V and 1 base at J, with 14 bases between the two ends. The DNA for the CDR3 is TGTGCCAGCAGCTTATCATTCAGAGGAACGAACACTGAAGCTTTCTTT. This encodes CASSLSFRGTNTEAFF.

The gene calls are TRBV2 and TRBJ2-1; 8 positions match TRBD2. The CDR3 is 13 residues long. CDR1 and CDR2 from the germline V gene are SNHLY and FYNNEI. With 8 bases clipped from V and 5 bases from J, the junction kept 5 bases outside the gene matches. CDR3 coding DNA: TGTGCCAGCGAGCGGGAGCGAAACAATGAGCAGTTCTTC. It translates to CASERERNNEQFF.

The count of this clonotype is one. The chain employs TRBV27 and TRBJ2-1, with TRBD2 matching 9 bases. CDR1 and CDR2 (germline): MNHEY, SMNVEV (reference sequence). V was pared by 9 bases and J by 4 bases, with 10 bases of the junction left unmatched. This CDR3 has 15 residues. The CDR3 coding sequence is TGTGCCAGTCAACGGGTCCTAGCGGGGTACAATGAGCAGTTCTTC. It yields the protein CASQRVLAGYNEQFF.

V gene TRBV27 combines with J gene TRBJ2-1, with unresolved D. V was clipped by 8 bases and J by 4 bases, with 15 bases between them. CDR3 size: 14 residues. CDR1 is MNHEY, CDR2 SMNVEV, per germline (reference sequence). This chain's CDR3 is CASWRHALYNEQFF. The CDR3 DNA reads TGTGCCAGCTGGAGACACGCCCTATACAATGAGCAGTTCTTC.

This clonotype was recorded a few times. This chain uses TRBV20-1 with TRBJ2-7; 12 bases agree with TRBD2. V dropped 4 bases and J dropped 4; count of bases not matched to a gene: 14. This CDR3 is built from 17 residues. Germline CDR1 and CDR2: DFQATT and SNEGSKA (reference sequence). The CDR3 nucleotides read TGCAGTGCTACCAACCGACTAGCGGGAGCCTTGCGATACGAGCAGTACTTC. It codes for CSATNRLAGALRYEQYF.

This clonotype was seen more than once but under ten times. V usage is TRBV6-2 or TRBV6-3 and J usage is TRBJ2-5; 7 bases fit TRBD2. This CDR3 comprises 15 residues. From germline, CDR1 is MNHEY and CDR2 SVGEGT. Germline trimming cut 5 bases from V and 4 bases from J; bases unmatched to any gene: 10. CDR3 loop: CASSGSGTTTETQYF. DNA for the CDR3: TGTGCCAGCAGTGGTTCCGGGACTACCACAGAGACCCAGTACTTC.

The CDR3 DNA reads as TGCGCCAGCAGCTTGGTGGGACTAGCGGGAGGTGGGCAGTTCTTC. It translates to CASSLVGLAGGGQFF. V and J are TRBV5-1 and TRBJ2-1; 15 bases match TRBD2. Germline V lookup: CDR1 SGHRS, CDR2 YFSETQ. The V gene end was trimmed by 0 bases and the J gene end by 12 bases; junction bases not matched to a gene: 4. This CDR3 contains 15 residues. Full variable domain (missing parts from reference TRBV5-1 and TRBJ2-1): KAGVTQTPRYLIKTRGQQVTLSCSPISGHRSVSWYQQTPGQGLQFLFEYFSETQRNKGNFPGRFSGRQFSNSRSEMNVSTLELGDSALYLCASSLVGLAGGGQFFGPGTRLTVL.

The chain combines TRBV20-1 with TRBJ2-1, with D tentatively TRBD2 (5 bases). Per germline, CDR1 DFQATT and CDR2 SNEGSKA (reference sequence). V lost 3 bases and J lost 9, with 9 bases in between. The CDR3 is 11 residues long. The chain's CDR3 is CSASPRGEQFF. The CDR3 nucleotides are TGCAGTGCTAGCCCTCGGGGTGAGCAGTTCTTC.

CDR3 bases: TGTGCCAGCAGCTTAACTACAGGAAGTGTCAGTGGCTATGGCTACACCTTC. Residues: CASSLTTGSVSGYGYTF. This chain uses TRBV7-9 with TRBJ1-2; the D gene is possibly TRBD1 (5 bases). CDR1 and CDR2 (germline): SEHNR, FQNEAQ (reference sequence). V lost 2 bases to trimming and J lost 4 bases, with 20 bases between them. The CDR3 is 17 amino acids.

The chain links TRBV11-2 to TRBJ2-7; TRBD2 matches 8 bases. The CDR3 runs to 17 residues. With 3 bases clipped from V and 3 bases from J, the junction kept 13 bases outside the gene matches. CDR1 and CDR2 from the germline V gene are SGHAT and FQNNGV. The CDR3 is CASSFSPGLGEHYEQYF. CDR3 nucleotide sequence: TGTGCCAGCAGCTTTTCCCCGGGACTAGGGGAGCACTACGAGCAGTACTTC. The full variable domain, its missing parts supplied by reference TRBV11-2 and TRBJ2-7, is EAGVAQSPRYKIIEKRQSVAFWCNPISGHATLYWYQQILGQGPKLLIQFQNNGVVDDSQLPKDRFSAERLKGVDSTLKIQPAKLEDSAVYLCASSFSPGLGEHYEQYFGPGTRLTVT.

The genes are TRBV12-3 or TRBV12-4 and TRBJ2-3; D gene ambiguous. V lost 10 bases and J lost 2, with 7 bases in between. The CDR3 length is 11 residues. CDR3 sequence (DNA): TGTGCCACCGAGGCCACAGATACGCAGTATTTT. Its protein is CATEATDTQYF.

The V call is TRBV28, the J call TRBJ2-7, with 8 bases identical to TRBD1. Judging by the DNA end, TRBJ2-5 fits better; the J call may be wrong. The CDR3 has 15 amino acids. CDR1 and CDR2 from the germline V gene are MDHEN and SYDVKM. The CDR3 DNA reads TGTGCCAGCACAATCGTTGGACAGGGAGCGGAGACCCAGTACTTC. Translation gives CASTIVGQGAETQYF.

The sample holds a few counts of this clonotype. The CDR3 coding sequence is TGTGCCATCAGTGAGTCGATCCTAGCGGGAAATGAGCAGTTCTTC. It yields the protein CAISESILAGNEQFF. The chain combines TRBV10-3 with TRBJ2-1, with 9 bases aligning to TRBD2. The CDR3 spans 15 residues. V trimming: 0 bases; J trimming: 7 bases; junction bases outside the gene matches: 4. CDR1 and CDR2 from the germline V gene are ENHRY and SYGVKD.

As to this clonotype: A single base separates this from a much larger clone, so it may be a read error. The chain couples TRBV15 to TRBJ2-5; D remains ambiguous. Germline assignment: CDR1 LNHNV and CDR2 YYDKDF (reference sequence). V dropped 6 bases and J dropped 3 bases, with 17 bases sitting between them. This CDR3 is 15 amino acids long. The CDR3, as DNA: TGTGCCACCAGACCGTCGGATGGCTGCGAAGAGACCCAGTACTTC. This codes for CATRPSDGCEETQYF. The variable domain in full, with the rest retrieved from reference TRBV15 and TRBJ2-5, is DAMVIQNPRYQVTQFGKPVTLSCSQTLNHNVMYWYQQKSSQAPKLLFHYYDKDFNNEADTPDNFQSRRPNTSFCFLDIRSPGLGDTAMYLCATRPSDGCEETQYFGPGTRLLVL.

This clonotype was seen only a few times. This rearrangement joins TRBV20-1 to TRBJ2-7; D possibly corresponds to TRBD2 (6 bases). The V and J ends lost 0 bases and 4 bases respectively, with 13 bases between them. Germline loops: CDR1 DFQATT, CDR2 SNEGSKA (reference sequence). CDR3 size: 14 residues. The CDR3 spells CSARERGRLYEQYF. In DNA form, the CDR3 reads TGCAGTGCTAGAGAGCGGGGCAGGCTATACGAGCAGTACTTC.

About this clonotype: One base away lies a much larger clone, so this may be a sequencing read error. The chain recombines TRBV5-5 with TRBJ1-2; D possibly corresponds to TRBD1 (5 bases). The germline CDR1 and CDR2 sequences are SGHKS and YYEKEE (reference sequence). V shed 2 bases and J shed 10 bases, with 21 bases lying between them. CDR3 size: 15 residues. CDR3 DNA sequence: TGTGCCAGCAGCTTATGGACACAATTAGATCAGGACTACACCTTC. Amino acid sequence: CASSLWTQLDQDYTF.

This clonotype showed up just a few times. This chain joins TRBV7-9 and TRBJ1-1, with D hard to call. Trimming left V 1 base short and J 5 bases short, with 20 bases between. Germline CDR1 is SEHNR and CDR2 is FQNEAQ (reference sequence). The CDR3 totals 17 residues. CDR3 in DNA: TGTGCCAGCAGCTTAGTGGCAGGTACCTCTGGCCGAACTGAAGCTTTCTTT. Protein product: CASSLVAGTSGRTEAFF.

This CDR3 reads CSAPPGQGFQETQYF. The CDR3, as DNA: TGCAGTGCTCCGCCGGGACAGGGGTTTCAAGAGACCCAGTACTTC. This chain uses TRBV20-1 with TRBJ2-5; 10 positions match TRBD1. The CDR3 is 15 amino acids. Germline lookup yields CDR1 DFQATT and CDR2 SNEGSKA (reference sequence). V dropped 5 bases and J dropped 2; count of bases not matched to a gene: 8.

Turning to this clonotype: Mismatch with germline at one junction end may stem from a read error. This rearrangement joins TRBV6-1 to TRBJ2-7; possible D gene TRBD2, 6 bases. This CDR3 is built from 12 residues. Looked up from germline, CDR1 is MNHNS and CDR2 is SASEGT. CDR3 protein: CTSSRGYYEQYF. The CDR3 DNA reads as TGTACCAGCAGTCGGGGGTACTACGAGCAGTACTTC.

In regard to this clonotype: A much larger clonotype is one base distant, so this may be a read error. V is TRBV29-1 and J is TRBJ2-3; TRBD1 or TRBD2 may be the D gene (5 bases each). Per germline, CDR1 SQVTM and CDR2 ANQGSEA. V dropped 3 bases and J dropped 5 bases, with 12 bases sitting between them. The length of the CDR3 is 13 residues. The CDR3 spells CSVDGAHEDTQYF. Written as DNA, the CDR3 is TGCAGCGTTGACGGGGCTCATGAAGATACGCAGTATTTT.

The chain uses TRBV18 and TRBJ1-5; perhaps TRBD1 as D (5 bases). The ends were cut back, 6 bases at V and 3 bases at J, with 15 bases in the middle. CDR1 KGHSH and CDR2 LQKENI come from the germline V gene. There are 15 residues in the CDR3. The CDR3 DNA sequence: TGTGCCAGCTCGAAAGTCCGGGACCTCAATCAGCCCCAGCATTTT. This codes for CASSKVRDLNQPQHF.

CDR3 coding DNA: TGCAGTGCCAAGCCCCCGGACAGTATCAGTGGCTACACCTTC. Protein: CSAKPPDSISGYTF. The chain combines TRBV20-1 with TRBJ1-2, with a weak D call TRBD1 (6 bases). Per the germline V gene, CDR1 is DFQATT and CDR2 is SNEGSKA (reference sequence). With 6 bases removed from V and 7 bases from J, the gap between germline ends came to 21 bases. CDR3 size: 14 residues.